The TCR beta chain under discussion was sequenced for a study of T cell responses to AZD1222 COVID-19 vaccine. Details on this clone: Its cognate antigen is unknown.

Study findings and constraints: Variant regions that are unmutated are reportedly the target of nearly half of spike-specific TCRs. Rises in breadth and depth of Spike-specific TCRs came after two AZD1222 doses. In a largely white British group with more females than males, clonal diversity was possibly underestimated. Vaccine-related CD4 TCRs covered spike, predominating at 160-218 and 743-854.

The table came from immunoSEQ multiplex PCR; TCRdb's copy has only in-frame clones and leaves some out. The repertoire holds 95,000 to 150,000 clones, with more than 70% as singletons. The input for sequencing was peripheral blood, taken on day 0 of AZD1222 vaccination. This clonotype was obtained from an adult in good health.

The DNA for the CDR3 is TGTGCCAGCAGTTTTACTACCGGGACAGATAATTCACCCCTCCACTTT. Encoded protein: CASSFTTGTDNSPLHF. The chain has TRBV28 and TRBJ1-6; 7 nucleotides agree with TRBD1. Looked up from germline, CDR1 is MDHEN and CDR2 is SYDVKM. V lost 3 bases and J lost 5; bases outside the gene matches: 7. The CDR3 spans 16 residues.